The TCR beta chain described here comes from a study of blood T cell repertoires in COVID-19. Per the germline V gene, CDR1 is MDHEN and CDR2 is SYDVKM. Trimming took 1 base from V and 1 from J, leaving 11 bases between them. This CDR3 contains 16 residues. For this clone: Other nucleotide sequences in the sample specify the same CDR3.

In the authors' methods: How many nucleated cells were present was estimated from reference gene primer amplification. TCRdb's table, derived via immunoSEQ multiplex PCR, lists solely in-frame clones and lacks some. The V and J calls and the clone size are those of that table, but D and trimming were determined from the DNA. This table has about 240,000 clones, around 90% appearing once. The TCR originated in a man aged 55 to 70 who had recovered from COVID-19. This sequence joins TRBV28 and TRBJ1-5, with TRBD1 as a possible D gene (5 bases). Sequences were obtained from peripheral blood. This CDR3 is CASSLFSGGSNQPQHF. The CDR3 DNA reads TGTGCCAGCAGTTTATTCTCCGGGGGAAGCAATCAGCCCCAGCATTTT.